This T cell receptor (beta chain) was recovered during a study of control samples from healthy donors and cancer patients. The method was immunoSEQ multiplex PCR; TCRdb's version includes in-frame clones alone and lacks a portion of them. The repertoire holds about 41,000 clones, with roughly 94% as singletons. Between the trimmed V and J ends, which lost 3 bases and 1 base, there was a span of 7 bases. This CDR3 has 13 amino acids. In germline, CDR1 is KGHSH, CDR2 LQKENI. The chain recombines TRBV18 with TRBJ2-7, with D hard to call. The receptor was isolated from a man in his sixties in good health. Material for sequencing was blood. Written as DNA, the CDR3 is TGTGCCAGCTCACCCCCGGTGTCCTACGAGCAGTACTTC. It specifies CASSPPVSYEQYF. Combining the CDR3 with reference TRBV18 and TRBJ2-7 gives the whole variable domain NAGVMQNPRHLVRRRGQEARLRCSPMKGHSHVYWYRQLPEEGLKFMVYLQKENIIDESGMPKERFSAEFPKEGPSILRIQQVVRGDSAAYFCASSPPVSYEQYFGPGTRLTVT.